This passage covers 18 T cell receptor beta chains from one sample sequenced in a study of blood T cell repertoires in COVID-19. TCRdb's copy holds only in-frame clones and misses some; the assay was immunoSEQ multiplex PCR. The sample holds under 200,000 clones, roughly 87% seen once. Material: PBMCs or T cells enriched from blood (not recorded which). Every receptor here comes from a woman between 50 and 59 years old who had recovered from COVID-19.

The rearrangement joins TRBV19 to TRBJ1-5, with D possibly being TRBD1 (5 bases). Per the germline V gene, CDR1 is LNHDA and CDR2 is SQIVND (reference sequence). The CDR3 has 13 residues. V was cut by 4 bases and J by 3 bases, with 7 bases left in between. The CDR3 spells CASSKGLNQPQHF. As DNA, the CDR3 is TGTGCCAGTAGTAAGGGGCTCAATCAGCCCCAGCATTTT.

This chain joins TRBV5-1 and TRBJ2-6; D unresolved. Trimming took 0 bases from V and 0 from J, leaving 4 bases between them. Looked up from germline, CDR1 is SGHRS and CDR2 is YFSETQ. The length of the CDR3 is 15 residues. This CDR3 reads CASSLESSGANVLTF. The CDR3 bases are TGCGCCAGCAGCTTGGAGAGCTCTGGGGCCAACGTCCTGACTTTC.

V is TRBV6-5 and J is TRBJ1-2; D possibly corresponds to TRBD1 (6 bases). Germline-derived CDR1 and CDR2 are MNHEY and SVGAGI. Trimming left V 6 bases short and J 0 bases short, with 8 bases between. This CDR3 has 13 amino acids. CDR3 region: CASRGQTNYGYTF. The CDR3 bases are TGTGCCAGCAGGGGACAAACTAACTATGGCTACACCTTC.

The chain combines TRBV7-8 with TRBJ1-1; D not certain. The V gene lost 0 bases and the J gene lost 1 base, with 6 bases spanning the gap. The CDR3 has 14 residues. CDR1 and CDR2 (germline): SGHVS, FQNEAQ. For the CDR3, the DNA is TGTGCCAGCAGCTTAGCAGCTTGGAACACTGAAGCTTTCTTT. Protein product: CASSLAAWNTEAFF.

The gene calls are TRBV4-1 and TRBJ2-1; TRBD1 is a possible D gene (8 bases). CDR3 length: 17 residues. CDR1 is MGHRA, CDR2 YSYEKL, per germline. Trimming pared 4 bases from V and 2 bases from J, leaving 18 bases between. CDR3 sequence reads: CASSPGQGGLAYNEQFF. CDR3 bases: TGCGCCAGCAGCCCAGGACAGGGAGGACTAGCCTACAATGAGCAGTTCTTC.

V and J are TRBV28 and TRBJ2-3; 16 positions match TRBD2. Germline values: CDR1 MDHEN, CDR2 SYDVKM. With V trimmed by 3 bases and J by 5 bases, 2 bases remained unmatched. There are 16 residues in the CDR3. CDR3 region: CASSLGTSGREDTQYF. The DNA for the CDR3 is TGTGCCAGCAGTTTGGGGACTAGCGGGAGGGAAGATACGCAGTATTTT.

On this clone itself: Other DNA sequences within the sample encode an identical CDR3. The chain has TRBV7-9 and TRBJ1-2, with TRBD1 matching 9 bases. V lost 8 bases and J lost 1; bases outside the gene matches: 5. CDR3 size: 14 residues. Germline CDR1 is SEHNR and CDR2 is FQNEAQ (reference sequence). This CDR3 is CASSPGQGNYGYTF. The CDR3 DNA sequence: TGTGCCAGCTCACCGGGACAGGGTAACTATGGCTACACCTTC.

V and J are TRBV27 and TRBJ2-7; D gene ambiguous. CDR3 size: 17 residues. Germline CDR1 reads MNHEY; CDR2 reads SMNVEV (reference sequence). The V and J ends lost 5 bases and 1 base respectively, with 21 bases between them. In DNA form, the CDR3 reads TGTGCCAGCAGTCCCTTCTCCCTAACCATCAGGTCCTACGAGCAGTACTTC. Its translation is CASSPFSLTIRSYEQYF.

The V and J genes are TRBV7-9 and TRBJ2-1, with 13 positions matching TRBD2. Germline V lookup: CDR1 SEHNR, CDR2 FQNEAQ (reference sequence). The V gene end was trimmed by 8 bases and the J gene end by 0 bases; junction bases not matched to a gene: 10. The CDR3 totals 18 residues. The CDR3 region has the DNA TGTGCCAGCTCTACTAGCGGGAGGGCCCCGGGCTCCTACAATGAGCAGTTCTTC. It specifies CASSTSGRAPGSYNEQFF.

The CDR3 loop reads CASSQDEDRYSNQPQHF. CDR3 bases: TGTGCCAGCAGCCAAGACGAGGACAGATATAGCAATCAGCCCCAGCATTTT. The J gene is TRBJ1-5, the V gene TRBV4-2, with D perhaps matching TRBD1 (6 bases). From germline, CDR1 is LGHNA and CDR2 YNFKEQ. The CDR3 has 17 amino acids. Trimming left V 0 bases short and J 0 bases short, with 12 bases between.

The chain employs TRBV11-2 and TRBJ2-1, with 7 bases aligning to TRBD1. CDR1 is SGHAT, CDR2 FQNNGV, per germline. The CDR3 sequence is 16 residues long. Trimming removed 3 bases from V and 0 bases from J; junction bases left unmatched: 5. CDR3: CASSFRGGSSYNEQFF. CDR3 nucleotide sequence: TGTGCCAGCAGCTTTCGAGGGGGCAGCTCCTACAATGAGCAGTTCTTC.

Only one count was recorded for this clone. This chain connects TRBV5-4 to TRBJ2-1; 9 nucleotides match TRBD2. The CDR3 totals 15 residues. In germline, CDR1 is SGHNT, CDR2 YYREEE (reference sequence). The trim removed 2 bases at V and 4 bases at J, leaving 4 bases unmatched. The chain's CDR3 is CASSLGAGGYNEQFF. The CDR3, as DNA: TGTGCCAGCAGCTTAGGTGCGGGAGGGTACAATGAGCAGTTCTTC.

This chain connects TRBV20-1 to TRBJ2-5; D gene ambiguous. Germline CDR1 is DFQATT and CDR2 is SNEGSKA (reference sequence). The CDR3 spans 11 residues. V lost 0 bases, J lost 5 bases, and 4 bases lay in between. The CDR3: CSARDGETQYF. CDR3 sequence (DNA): TGCAGTGCTAGAGACGGGGAGACCCAGTACTTC.

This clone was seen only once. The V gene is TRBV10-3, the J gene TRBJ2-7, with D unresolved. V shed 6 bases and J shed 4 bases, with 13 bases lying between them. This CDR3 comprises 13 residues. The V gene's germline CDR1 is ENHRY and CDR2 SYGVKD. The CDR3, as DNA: TGTGCCATCAGGTATGACACGGATTACGAGCAGTACTTC. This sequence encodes CAIRYDTDYEQYF.

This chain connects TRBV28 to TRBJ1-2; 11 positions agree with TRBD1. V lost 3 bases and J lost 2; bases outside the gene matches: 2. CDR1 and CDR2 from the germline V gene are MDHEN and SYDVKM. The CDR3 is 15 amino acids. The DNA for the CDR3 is TGTGCCAGCAGTTTCCGGGACAGGGGGAACTATGGCTACACCTTC. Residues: CASSFRDRGNYGYTF.

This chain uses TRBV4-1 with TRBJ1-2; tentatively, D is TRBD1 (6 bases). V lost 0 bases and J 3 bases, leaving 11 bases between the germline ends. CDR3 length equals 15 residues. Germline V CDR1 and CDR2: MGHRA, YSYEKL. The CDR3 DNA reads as TGCGCCAGCAGCCAAGAGTACAGGGCGGACTATGGCTACACCTTC. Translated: CASSQEYRADYGYTF.

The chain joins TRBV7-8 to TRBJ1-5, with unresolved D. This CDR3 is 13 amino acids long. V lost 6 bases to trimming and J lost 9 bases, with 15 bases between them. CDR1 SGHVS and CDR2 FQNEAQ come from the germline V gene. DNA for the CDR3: TGTGCCAGCAGTCAATTTGCGGGTTGGCCCCAGCATTTT. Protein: CASSQFAGWPQHF.

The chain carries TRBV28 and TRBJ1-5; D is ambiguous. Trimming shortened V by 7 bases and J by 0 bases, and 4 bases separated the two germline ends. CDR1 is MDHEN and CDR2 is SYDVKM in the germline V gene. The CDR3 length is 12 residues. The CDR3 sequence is CASTVSNQPQHF. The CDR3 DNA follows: TGTGCCAGCACAGTTAGCAATCAGCCCCAGCATTTT.